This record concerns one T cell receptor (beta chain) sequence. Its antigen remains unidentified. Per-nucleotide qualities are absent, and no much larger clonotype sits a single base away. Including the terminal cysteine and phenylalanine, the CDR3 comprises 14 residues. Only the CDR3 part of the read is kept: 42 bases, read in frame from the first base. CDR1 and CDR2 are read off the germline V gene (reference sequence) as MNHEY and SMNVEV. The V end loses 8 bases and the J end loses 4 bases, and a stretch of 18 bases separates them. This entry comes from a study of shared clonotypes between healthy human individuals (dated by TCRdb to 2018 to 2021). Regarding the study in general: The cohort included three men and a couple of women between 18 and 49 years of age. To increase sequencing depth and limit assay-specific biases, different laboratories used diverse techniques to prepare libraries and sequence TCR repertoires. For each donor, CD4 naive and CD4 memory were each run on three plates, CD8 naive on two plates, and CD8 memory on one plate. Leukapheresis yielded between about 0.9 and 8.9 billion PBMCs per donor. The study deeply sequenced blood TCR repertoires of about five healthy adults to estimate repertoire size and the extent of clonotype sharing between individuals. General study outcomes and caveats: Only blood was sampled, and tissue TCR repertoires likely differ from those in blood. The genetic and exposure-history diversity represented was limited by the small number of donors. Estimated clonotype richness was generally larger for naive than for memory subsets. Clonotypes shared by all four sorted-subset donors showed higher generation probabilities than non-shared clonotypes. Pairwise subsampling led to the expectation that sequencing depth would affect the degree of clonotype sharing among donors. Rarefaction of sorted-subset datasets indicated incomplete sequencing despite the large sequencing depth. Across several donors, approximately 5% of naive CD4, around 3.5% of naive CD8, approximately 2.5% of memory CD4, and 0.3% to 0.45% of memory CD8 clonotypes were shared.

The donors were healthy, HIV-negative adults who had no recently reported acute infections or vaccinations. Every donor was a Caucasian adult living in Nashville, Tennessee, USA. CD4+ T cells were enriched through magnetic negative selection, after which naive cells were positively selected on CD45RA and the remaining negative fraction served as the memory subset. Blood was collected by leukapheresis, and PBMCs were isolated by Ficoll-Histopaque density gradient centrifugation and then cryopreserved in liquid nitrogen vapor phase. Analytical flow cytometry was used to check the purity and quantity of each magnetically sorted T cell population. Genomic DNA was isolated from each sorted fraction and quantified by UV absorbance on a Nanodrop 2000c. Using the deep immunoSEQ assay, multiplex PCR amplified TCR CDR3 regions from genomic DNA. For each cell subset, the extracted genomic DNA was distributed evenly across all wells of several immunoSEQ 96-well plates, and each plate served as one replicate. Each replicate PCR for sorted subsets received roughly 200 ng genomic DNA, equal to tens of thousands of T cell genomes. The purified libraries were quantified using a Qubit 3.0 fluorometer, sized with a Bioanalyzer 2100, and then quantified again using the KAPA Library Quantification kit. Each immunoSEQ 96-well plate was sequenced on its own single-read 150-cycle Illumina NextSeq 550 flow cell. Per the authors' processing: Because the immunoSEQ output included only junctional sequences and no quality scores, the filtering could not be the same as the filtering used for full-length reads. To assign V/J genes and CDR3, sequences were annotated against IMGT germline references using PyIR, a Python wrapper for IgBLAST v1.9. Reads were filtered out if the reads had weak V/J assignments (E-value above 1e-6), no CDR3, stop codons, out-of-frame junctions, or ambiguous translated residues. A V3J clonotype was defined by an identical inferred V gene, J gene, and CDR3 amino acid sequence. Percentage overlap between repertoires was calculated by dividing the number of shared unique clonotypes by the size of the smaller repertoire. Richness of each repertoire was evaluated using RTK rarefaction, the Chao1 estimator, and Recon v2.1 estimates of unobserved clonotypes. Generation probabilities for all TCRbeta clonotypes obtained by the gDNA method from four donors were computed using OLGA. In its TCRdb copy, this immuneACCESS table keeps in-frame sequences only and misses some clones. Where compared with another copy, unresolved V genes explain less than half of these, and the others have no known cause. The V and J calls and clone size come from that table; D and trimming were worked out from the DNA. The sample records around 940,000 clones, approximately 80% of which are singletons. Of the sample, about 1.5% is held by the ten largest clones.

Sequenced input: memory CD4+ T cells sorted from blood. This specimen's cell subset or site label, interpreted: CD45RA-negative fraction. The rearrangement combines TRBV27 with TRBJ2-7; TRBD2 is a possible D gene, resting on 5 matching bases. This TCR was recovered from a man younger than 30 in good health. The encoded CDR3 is CASGSGSYSYEQYF. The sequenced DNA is TGTGCCAGCGGGAGTGGGTCTTATTCATACGAGCAGTACTTC.